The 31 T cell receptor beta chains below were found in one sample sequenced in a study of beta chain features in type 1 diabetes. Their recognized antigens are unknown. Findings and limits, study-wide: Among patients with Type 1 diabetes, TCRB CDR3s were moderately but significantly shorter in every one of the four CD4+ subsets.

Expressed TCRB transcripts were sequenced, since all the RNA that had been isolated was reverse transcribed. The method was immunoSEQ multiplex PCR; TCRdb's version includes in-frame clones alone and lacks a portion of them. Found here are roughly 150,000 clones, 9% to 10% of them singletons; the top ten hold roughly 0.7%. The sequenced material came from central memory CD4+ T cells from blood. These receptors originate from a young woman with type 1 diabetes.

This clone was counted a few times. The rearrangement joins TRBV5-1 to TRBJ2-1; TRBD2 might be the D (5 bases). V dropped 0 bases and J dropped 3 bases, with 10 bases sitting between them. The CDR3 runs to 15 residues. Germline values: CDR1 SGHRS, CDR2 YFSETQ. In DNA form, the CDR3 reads TGCGCCAGCAGCTTGGTTGAGGGATACTACAATGAGCAGTTCTTC. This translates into CASSLVEGYYNEQFF.

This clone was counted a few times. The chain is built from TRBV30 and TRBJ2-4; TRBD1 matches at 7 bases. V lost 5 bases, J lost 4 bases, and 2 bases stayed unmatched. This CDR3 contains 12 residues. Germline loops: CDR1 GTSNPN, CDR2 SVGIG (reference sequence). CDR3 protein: CAWEQGKNIQYF. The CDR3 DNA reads TGTGCCTGGGAACAGGGGAAAAACATTCAGTACTTC.

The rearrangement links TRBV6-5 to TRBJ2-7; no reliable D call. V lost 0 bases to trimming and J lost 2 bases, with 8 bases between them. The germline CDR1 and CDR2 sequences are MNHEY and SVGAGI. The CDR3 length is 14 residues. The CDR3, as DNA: TGTGCCAGCAGTTACTCGCCGAGAACCTACGAGCAGTACTTC. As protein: CASSYSPRTYEQYF.

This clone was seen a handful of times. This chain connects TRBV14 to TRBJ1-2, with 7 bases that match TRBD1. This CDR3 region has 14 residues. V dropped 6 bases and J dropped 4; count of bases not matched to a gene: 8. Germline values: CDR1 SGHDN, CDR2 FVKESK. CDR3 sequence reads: CASSLMTGPYGYTF. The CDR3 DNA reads TGTGCCAGCAGTCTAATGACAGGGCCCTATGGCTACACCTTC.

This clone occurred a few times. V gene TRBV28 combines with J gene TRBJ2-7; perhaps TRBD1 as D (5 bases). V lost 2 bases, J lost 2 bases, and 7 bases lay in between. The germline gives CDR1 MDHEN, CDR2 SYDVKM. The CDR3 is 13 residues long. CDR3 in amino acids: CASSLIRAYEQYF. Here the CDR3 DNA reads TGTGCCAGCAGTTTAATCAGGGCCTACGAGCAGTACTTC. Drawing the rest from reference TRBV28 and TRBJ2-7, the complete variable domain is DVKVTQSSRYLVKRTGEKVFLECVQDMDHENMFWYRQDPGLGLRLIYFSYDVKMKEKGDIPEGYSVSREKKERFSLILESASTNQTSMYLCASSLIRAYEQYFGPGTRLTVT.

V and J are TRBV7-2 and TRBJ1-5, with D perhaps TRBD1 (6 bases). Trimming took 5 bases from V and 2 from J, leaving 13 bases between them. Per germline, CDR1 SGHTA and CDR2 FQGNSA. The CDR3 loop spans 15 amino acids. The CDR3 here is CASSIWGGGNQPQHF. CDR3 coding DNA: TGTGCCAGCAGCATTTGGGGGGGCGGCAATCAGCCCCAGCATTTT.

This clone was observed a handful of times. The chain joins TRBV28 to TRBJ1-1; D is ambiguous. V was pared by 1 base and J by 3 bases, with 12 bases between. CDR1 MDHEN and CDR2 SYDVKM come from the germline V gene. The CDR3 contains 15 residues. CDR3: CASSLLEGGHTEAFF. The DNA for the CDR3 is TGTGCCAGCAGTTTATTGGAGGGTGGACACACTGAAGCTTTCTTT.

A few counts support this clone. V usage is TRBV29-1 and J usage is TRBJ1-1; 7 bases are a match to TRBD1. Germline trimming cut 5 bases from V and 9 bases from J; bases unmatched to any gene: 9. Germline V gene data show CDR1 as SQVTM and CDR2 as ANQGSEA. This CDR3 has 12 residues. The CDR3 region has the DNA TGCAGCGTTCATGATGTGGACAGGAAAGCTTTCTTT. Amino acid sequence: CSVHDVDRKAFF.

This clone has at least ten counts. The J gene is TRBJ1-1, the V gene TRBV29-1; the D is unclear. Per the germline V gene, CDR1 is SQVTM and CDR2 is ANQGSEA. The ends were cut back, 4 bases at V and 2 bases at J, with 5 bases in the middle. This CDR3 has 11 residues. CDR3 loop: CSVVPNTEAFF. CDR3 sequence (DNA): TGCAGCGTTGTTCCAAACACTGAAGCTTTCTTT.

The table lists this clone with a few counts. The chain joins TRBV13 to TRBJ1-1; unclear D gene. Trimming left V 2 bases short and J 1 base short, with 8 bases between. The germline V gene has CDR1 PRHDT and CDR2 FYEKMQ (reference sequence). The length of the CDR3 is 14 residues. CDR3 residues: CASSLLSGNTEAFF. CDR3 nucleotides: TGTGCCAGCAGCTTATTGTCAGGGAACACTGAAGCTTTCTTT.

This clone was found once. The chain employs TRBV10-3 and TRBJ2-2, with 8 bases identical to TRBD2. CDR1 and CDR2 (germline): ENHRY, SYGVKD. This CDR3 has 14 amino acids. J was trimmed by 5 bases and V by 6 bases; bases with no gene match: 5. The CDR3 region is CAISREGRTGELFF. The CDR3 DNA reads TGTGCCATCAGCCGGGAGGGAAGGACCGGGGAGCTGTTTTTT.

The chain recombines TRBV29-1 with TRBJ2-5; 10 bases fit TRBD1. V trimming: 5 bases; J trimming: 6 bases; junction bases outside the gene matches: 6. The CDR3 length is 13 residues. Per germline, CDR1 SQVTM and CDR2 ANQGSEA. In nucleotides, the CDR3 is TGCAGCGTTTCCGGGACAGGGGTTCAGACCCAGTACTTC. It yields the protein CSVSGTGVQTQYF.

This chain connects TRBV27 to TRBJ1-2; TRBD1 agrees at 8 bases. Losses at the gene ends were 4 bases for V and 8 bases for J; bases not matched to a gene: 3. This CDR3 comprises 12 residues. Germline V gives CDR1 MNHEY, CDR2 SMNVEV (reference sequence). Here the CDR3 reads CASSSGGWGYTF. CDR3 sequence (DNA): TGTGCCAGCAGTTCAGGGGGCTGGGGCTACACCTTC.

CDR3 sequence: CASSVSTGTGHGYTF. The DNA of the CDR3 is TGTGCCAGCAGCGTCAGCACCGGGACAGGGCATGGCTACACCTTC. This chain uses TRBV9 with TRBJ1-2, with TRBD1 matching over 9 bases. Losses at the gene ends were 2 bases for V and 6 bases for J; bases not matched to a gene: 8. Per the germline V gene, CDR1 is SGDLS and CDR2 is YYNGEE. CDR3 length: 15 residues.

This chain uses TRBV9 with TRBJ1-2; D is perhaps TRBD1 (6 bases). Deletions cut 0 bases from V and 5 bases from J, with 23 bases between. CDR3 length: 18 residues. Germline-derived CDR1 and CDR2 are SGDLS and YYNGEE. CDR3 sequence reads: CASSVAPAGRRGGYGYTF. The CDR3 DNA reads TGTGCCAGCAGCGTAGCCCCGGCGGGCCGTAGGGGGGGGTATGGCTACACCTTC.

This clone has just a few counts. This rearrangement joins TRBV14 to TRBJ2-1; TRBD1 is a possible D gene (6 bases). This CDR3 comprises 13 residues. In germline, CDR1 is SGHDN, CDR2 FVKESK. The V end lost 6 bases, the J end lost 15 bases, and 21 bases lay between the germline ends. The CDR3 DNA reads TGTGCCAGCAGACACCGGGACACCTTACAGCTGTTCTTC. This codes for CASRHRDTLQLFF.

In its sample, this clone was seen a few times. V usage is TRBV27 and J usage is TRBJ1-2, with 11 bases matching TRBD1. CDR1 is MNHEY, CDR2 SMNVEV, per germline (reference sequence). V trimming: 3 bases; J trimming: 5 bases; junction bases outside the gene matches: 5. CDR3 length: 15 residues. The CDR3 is CASSFLGQGAYGYTF. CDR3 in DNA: TGTGCCAGCAGTTTCCTAGGACAGGGGGCTTATGGCTACACCTTC.

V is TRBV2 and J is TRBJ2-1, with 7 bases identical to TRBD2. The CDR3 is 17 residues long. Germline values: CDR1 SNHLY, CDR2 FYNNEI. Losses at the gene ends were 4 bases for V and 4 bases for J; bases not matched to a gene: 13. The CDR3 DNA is TGTGCCAGCAGTGTTGTACAGCGGGACGCGAGGTACAATGAGCAGTTCTTC. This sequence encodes CASSVVQRDARYNEQFF.

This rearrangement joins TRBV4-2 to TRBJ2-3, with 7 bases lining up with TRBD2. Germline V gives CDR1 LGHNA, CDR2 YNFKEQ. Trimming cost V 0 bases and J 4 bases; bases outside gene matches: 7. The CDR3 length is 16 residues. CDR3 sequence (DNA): TGTGCCAGCAGCCAAGATTGGAGCGGGAAGGCAGATACGCAGTATTTT. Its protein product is CASSQDWSGKADTQYF.

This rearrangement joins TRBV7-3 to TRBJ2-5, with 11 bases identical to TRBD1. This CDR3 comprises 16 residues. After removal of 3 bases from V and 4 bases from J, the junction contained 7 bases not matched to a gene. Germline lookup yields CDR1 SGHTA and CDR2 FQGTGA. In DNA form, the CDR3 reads TGTGCCAGCAGCTTCTCATCCGGGACAGGGGGAGAGACCCAGTACTTC. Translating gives CASSFSSGTGGETQYF.

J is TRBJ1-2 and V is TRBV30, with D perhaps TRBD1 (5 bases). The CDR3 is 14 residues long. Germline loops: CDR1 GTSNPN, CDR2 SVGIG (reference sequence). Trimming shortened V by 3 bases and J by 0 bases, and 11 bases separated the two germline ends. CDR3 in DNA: TGTGCCTGGAGAGGGGCAGGCCCTAACTATGGCTACACCTTC. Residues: CAWRGAGPNYGYTF.

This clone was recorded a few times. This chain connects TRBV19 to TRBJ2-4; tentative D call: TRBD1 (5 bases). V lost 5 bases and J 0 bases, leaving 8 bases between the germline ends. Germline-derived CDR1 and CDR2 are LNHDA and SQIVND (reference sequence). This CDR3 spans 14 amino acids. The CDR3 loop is CASSATGAKNIQYF. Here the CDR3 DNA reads TGTGCCAGTAGTGCTACAGGAGCCAAAAACATTCAGTACTTC.

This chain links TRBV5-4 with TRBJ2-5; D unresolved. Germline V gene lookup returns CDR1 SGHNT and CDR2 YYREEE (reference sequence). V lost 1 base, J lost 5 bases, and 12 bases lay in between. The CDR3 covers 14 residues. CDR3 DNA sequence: TGTGCCAGCAGCTTGTTGCTAGACGCGGAGACCCAGTACTTC. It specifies CASSLLLDAETQYF.

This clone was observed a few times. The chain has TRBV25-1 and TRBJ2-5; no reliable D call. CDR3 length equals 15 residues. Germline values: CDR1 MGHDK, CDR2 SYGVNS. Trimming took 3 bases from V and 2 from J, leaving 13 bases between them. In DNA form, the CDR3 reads TGTGCCAGCAGTGAGTCACAGTGGGTTCAAGAGACCCAGTACTTC. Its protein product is CASSESQWVQETQYF.

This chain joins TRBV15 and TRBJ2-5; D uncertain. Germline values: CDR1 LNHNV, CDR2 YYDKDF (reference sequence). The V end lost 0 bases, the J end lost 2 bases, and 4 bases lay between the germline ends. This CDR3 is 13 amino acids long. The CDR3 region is CATSRDPQETQYF. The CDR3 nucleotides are TGTGCCACCAGCAGAGATCCACAAGAGACCCAGTACTTC. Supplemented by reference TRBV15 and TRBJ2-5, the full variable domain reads DAMVIQNPRYQVTQFGKPVTLSCSQTLNHNVMYWYQQKSSQAPKLLFHYYDKDFNNEADTPDNFQSRRPNTSFCFLDIRSPGLGDTAMYLCATSRDPQETQYFGPGTRLLVL.

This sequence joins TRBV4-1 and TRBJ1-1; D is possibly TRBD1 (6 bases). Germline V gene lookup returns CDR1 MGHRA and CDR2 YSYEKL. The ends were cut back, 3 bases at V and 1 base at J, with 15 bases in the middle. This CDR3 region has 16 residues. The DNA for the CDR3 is TGCGCCAGCAGCCAGTTATTACTGACAGGGAACACTGAAGCTTTCTTT. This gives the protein CASSQLLLTGNTEAFF.

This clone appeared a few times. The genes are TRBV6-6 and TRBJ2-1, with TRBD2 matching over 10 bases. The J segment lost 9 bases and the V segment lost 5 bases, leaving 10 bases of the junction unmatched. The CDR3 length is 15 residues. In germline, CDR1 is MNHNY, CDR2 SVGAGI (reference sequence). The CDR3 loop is CASSEYLAGESEQFF. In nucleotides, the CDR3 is TGTGCCAGCAGTGAGTATCTAGCGGGAGAGTCTGAGCAGTTCTTC.

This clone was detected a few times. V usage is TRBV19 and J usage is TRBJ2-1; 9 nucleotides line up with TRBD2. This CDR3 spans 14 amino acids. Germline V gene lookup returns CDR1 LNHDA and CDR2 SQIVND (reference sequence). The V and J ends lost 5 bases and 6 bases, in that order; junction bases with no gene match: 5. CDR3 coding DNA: TGTGCCAGTAGTTCCCGGGGACTAGCCAATGAGCAGTTCTTC. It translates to CASSSRGLANEQFF. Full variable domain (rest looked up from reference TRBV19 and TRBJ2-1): DGGITQSPKYLFRKEGQNVTLSCEQNLNHDAMYWYRQDPGQGLRLIYYSQIVNDFQKGDIAEGYSVSREKKESFPLTVTSAQKNPTAFYLCASSSRGLANEQFFGPGTRLTVL.

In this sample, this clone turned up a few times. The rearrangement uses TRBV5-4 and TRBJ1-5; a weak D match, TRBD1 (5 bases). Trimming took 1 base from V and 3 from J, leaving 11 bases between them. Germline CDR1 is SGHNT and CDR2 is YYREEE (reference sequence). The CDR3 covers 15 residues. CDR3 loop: CASSLHGAANQPQHF. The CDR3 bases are TGTGCCAGCAGCTTGCATGGGGCCGCCAATCAGCCCCAGCATTTT.

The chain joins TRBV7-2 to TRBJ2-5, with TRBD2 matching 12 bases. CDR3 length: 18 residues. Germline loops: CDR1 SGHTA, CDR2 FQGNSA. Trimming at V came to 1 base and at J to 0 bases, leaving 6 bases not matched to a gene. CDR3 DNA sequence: TGTGCCAGCAGCTTAGGACTAGCGGGAGCAACGTACCAAGAGACCCAGTACTTC. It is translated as CASSLGLAGATYQETQYF.

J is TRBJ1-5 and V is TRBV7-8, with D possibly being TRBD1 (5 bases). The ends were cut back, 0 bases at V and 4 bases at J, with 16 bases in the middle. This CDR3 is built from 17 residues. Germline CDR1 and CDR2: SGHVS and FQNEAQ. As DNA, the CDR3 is TGTGCCAGCAGCTTAGCGATACAGGCGTCAGGGAATCAGCCCCAGCATTTT. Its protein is CASSLAIQASGNQPQHF. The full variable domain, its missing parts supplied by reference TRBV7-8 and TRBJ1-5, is GAGVSQSPRYKVAKRGQDVALRCDPISGHVSLFWYQQALGQGPEFLTYFQNEAQLDKSGLPSDRFFAERPEGSVSTLKIQRTQQEDSAVYLCASSLAIQASGNQPQHFGDGTRLSIL.